The 18 T cell receptor beta chains below come from one sample, sequenced in a study of blood T cell repertoires in COVID-19. Produced via immunoSEQ multiplex PCR; TCRdb's table is partial and in-frame only. The table includes around 60,000 clones, approximately 86% detected once. The sample consisted of peripheral blood. The origin of the receptors is a human donor in a cohort sampled during active COVID-19.

The chain links TRBV7-2 to TRBJ1-6, with D uncertain. CDR3 length: 12 residues. Germline CDR1 SGHTA, CDR2 FQGNSA. Trimming pared 5 bases from V and 10 bases from J, leaving 9 bases between. CDR3 nucleotide sequence: TGTGCCAGCAGCGCCCCCAGGTCACCCCTCCACTTT. Protein sequence: CASSAPRSPLHF.

This chain connects TRBV4-3 to TRBJ2-3; D gene unclear. The CDR3 consists of 13 residues. The V end lost 1 base, the J end lost 4 bases, and 6 bases lay between the germline ends. Germline CDR1 and CDR2: LGHNA and YSLEER. The CDR3, as DNA: TGCGCCAGCAGCCAAGGCCGGTCAGATACGCAGTATTTT. It is translated as CASSQGRSDTQYF.

This chain joins TRBV18 and TRBJ1-3; D remains unclear. CDR1 is KGHSH, CDR2 LQKENI, per germline. The CDR3 spans 14 residues. V lost 4 bases, J lost 0 bases, and 7 bases lay in between. The CDR3 is CASSQADSGNTIYF. As DNA, the CDR3 is TGTGCCAGCTCACAAGCGGACTCTGGAAACACCATATATTTT.

This chain links TRBV19 with TRBJ1-5, with a possible D match to TRBD1 (5 bases). The CDR3 spans 14 residues. V was trimmed by 1 base and J by 4 bases, leaving 8 bases between them. Germline CDR1 reads LNHDA; CDR2 reads SQIVND (reference sequence). The CDR3 spells CASSIVRGNQPQHF. In nucleotides, the CDR3 is TGTGCCAGTAGTATAGTTCGGGGGAATCAGCCCCAGCATTTT.

The chain links TRBV6-2 or TRBV6-3 to TRBJ2-5; 7 positions agree with TRBD2. Germline V gives CDR1 MNHEY, CDR2 SVGEGT. The trim removed 2 bases at V and 2 bases at J, leaving 2 bases unmatched. CDR3 length equals 14 residues. Here the CDR3 DNA reads TGTGCCAGCAGTTACGCACTAGCGCAAGAGACCCAGTACTTC. Translated, it gives CASSYALAQETQYF.

Only one count was recorded for this clone. This chain joins TRBV7-9 and TRBJ1-4; 12 bases line up with TRBD1. J lost 2 bases, V lost 4 bases, and 8 bases had no gene match. This CDR3 region has 18 residues. Germline lookup yields CDR1 SEHNR and CDR2 FQNEAQ (reference sequence). The CDR3 DNA reads as TGTGCCAGCAGCTATCGGGACAGGGGGCCATCTACTAATGAAAAACTGTTTTTT. Translating gives CASSYRDRGPSTNEKLFF.

This clone occurred a few times. The rearrangement joins TRBV12-5 to TRBJ2-7, with TRBD1 matching over 8 bases. The CDR3 is made up of 14 amino acids. After removal of 5 bases from V and 5 bases from J, the junction contained 8 bases not matched to a gene. Germline lookup yields CDR1 LGHNT and CDR2 FRNRAP. The CDR3 reads CASGPGQGAHEQYF. For the CDR3, the DNA is TGTGCTAGTGGTCCGGGGCAGGGGGCCCACGAGCAGTACTTC.

The rearrangement uses TRBV28 and TRBJ2-1; 9 bases fit TRBD2. Per germline, CDR1 MDHEN and CDR2 SYDVKM. This CDR3 is 15 amino acids long. V gave up 2 bases and J gave up 4 bases; unmatched junction bases: 3. The CDR3: CASSLLAGTYNEQFF. CDR3 coding DNA: TGTGCCAGCAGTTTACTAGCGGGAACATACAATGAGCAGTTCTTC.

The rearrangement links TRBV7-3 to TRBJ1-1; the match to TRBD1 covers 8 bases. From germline, CDR1 is SGHTA and CDR2 FQGTGA. CDR3 length: 14 amino acids. V shed 5 bases, J shed 0 bases, and the junction held 2 bases outside the gene matches. The CDR3 here is CASSTGGMNTEAFF. CDR3 sequence (DNA): TGTGCCAGCAGCACAGGGGGAATGAACACTGAAGCTTTCTTT. Based on the CDR3 plus reference TRBV7-3 and TRBJ1-1, the full variable domain is GAGVSQTPSNKVTEKGKYVELRCDPISGHTALYWYRQSLGQGPEFLIYFQGTGAADDSGLPNDRFFAVRPEGSVSTLKIQRTERGDSAVYLCASSTGGMNTEAFFGQGTRLTVV.

This sequence joins TRBV4-2 and TRBJ2-3; 10 nucleotides align to TRBD1. V lost 1 base and J lost 4; bases outside the gene matches: 5. The germline gives CDR1 LGHNA, CDR2 YNFKEQ. The CDR3 covers 16 residues. In DNA, the CDR3 is TGTGCCAGCAGCCAAGCCGGGACAGGGGTAGCAGATACGCAGTATTTT. This gives the protein CASSQAGTGVADTQYF.

This chain links TRBV4-1 with TRBJ2-5; tentatively, D is TRBD1 (6 bases). This CDR3 is 15 amino acids long. Germline V gene lookup returns CDR1 MGHRA and CDR2 YSYEKL. V lost 1 base to trimming and J lost 2 bases, with 11 bases between them. The CDR3: CASSQAYRAQETQYF. The DNA of the CDR3 is TGCGCCAGCAGCCAAGCTTACAGGGCTCAAGAGACCCAGTACTTC.

The CDR3 sequence: CASSSAGLAGLSSYEQYF. DNA for the CDR3: TGTGCCAGCAGCTCAGCGGGACTAGCGGGCCTTAGCTCCTACGAGCAGTACTTC. The chain has TRBV7-9 and TRBJ2-7, with 12 bases fitting TRBD2. Germline CDR1 reads SEHNR; CDR2 reads FQNEAQ (reference sequence). Germline trimming cut 4 bases from V and 0 bases from J; bases unmatched to any gene: 10. The CDR3 runs to 18 residues.

The rearrangement links TRBV9 to TRBJ2-7, with D possibly TRBD1 on 6 matching bases. Germline CDR1 and CDR2: SGDLS and YYNGEE. V was pared by 0 bases and J by 2 bases, with 12 bases between. CDR3 size: 15 residues. In nucleotides, the CDR3 is TGTGCCAGCAGCGTAGGTCCAGGGGCAGCCTACGAGCAGTACTTC. Amino acid sequence: CASSVGPGAAYEQYF.

This clone was detected once. This sequence joins TRBV27 and TRBJ1-2; 9 bases fit TRBD1. Germline V gene lookup returns CDR1 MNHEY and CDR2 SMNVEV (reference sequence). The CDR3 has 14 amino acids. Losses at the gene ends were 4 bases for V and 5 bases for J; bases not matched to a gene: 5. This CDR3 reads CASSSDRGIYGYTF. Written as DNA, the CDR3 is TGTGCCAGCAGTTCCGACAGGGGGATTTATGGCTACACCTTC.

The chain links TRBV28 to TRBJ1-2, with 8 bases aligning to TRBD1. CDR1 and CDR2 (germline): MDHEN, SYDVKM. The CDR3 sequence is 13 residues long. V was clipped by 7 bases and J by 8 bases; unmatched bases: 9. This CDR3 is CASITQGDHGYTF. CDR3 DNA: TGTGCCAGCATAACACAGGGGGATCACGGCTACACCTTC.

This chain links TRBV18 with TRBJ1-1; D possibly corresponds to TRBD1 (5 bases). The CDR3 covers 14 residues. Trimming pared 6 bases from V and 3 bases from J, leaving 14 bases between. Germline values: CDR1 KGHSH, CDR2 LQKENI. The CDR3 DNA sequence: TGTGCCAGCTCGGTTCAGGGTCTCGACACTGAAGCTTTCTTT. This sequence encodes CASSVQGLDTEAFF.

The gene calls are TRBV4-2 and TRBJ1-6; D ambiguous. The CDR3 spans 16 residues. The germline gives CDR1 LGHNA, CDR2 YNFKEQ. Trimming removed 1 base at V and 9 bases at J, with 16 bases between. CDR3 coding DNA: TGTGCCAGCAGCCAAGTAGGAAGCCCACTAGGTTCACCCCTCCACTTT. Amino acids: CASSQVGSPLGSPLHF.

The gene calls are TRBV4-1 and TRBJ1-2; 8 nucleotides line up with TRBD1. Germline CDR1 MGHRA, CDR2 YSYEKL. Trimming cost V 2 bases and J 6 bases; bases outside gene matches: 5. The CDR3 runs 14 residues. CDR3 protein: CASSQPGGADGYTF. In DNA form, the CDR3 reads TGCGCCAGCAGCCAACCAGGGGGCGCGGATGGCTACACCTTC.